This TCR beta chain was sequenced during a study of cytomegalovirus exposure and HLA in healthy donors. Whole-study findings and limits: The records held CMV serostatus as the only immune exposure information. CMV antigen specificity of three CMV-associated chains was confirmed in vitro. Exclusion as indistinguishable affected some V segments, including TRBV6-2 and TRBV6-3. Rarity marked most TCR sequences, yet some public TCRs occurred in many donors.

The germline V gene has CDR1 LNHDA and CDR2 SQIVND (reference sequence). This CDR3 has 16 amino acids. Trimming left V 1 base short and J 1 base short, with 10 bases between. This clone was observed a single time. Its antigen is undetermined. PCR involved 60 Vbeta and 13 Jbeta primers. The protocol was immunoSEQ multiplex PCR, while the TCRdb copy is restricted to in-frame clones and leaves out a portion. The sample lists over 90,000 clones; roughly four fifths were seen once. The sample comprised PBMCs. The chain combines TRBV19 with TRBJ2-2; possible D gene TRBD1, 6 bases. This TCR derives from a man aged 40-55 years in good health and CMV-seropositive. The CDR3 here is CASSIGTRGNTGELFF. In nucleotides, the CDR3 is TGTGCCAGTAGTATAGGAACCAGGGGGAACACCGGGGAGCTGTTTTTT.